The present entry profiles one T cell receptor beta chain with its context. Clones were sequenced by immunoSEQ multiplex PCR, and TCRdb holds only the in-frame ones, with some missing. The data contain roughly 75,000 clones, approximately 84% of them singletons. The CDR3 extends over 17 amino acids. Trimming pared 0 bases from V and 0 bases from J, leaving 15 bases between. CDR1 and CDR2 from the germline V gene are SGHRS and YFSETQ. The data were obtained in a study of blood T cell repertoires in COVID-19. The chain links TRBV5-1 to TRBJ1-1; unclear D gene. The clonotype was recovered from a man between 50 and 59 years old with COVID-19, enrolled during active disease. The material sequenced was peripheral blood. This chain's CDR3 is CASSLEWNKRLNTEAFF. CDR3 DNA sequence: TGCGCCAGCAGCTTGGAGTGGAACAAGCGCTTGAACACTGAAGCTTTCTTT.